Listed here are 14 T cell receptor beta chains from one sample, sequenced in a study of cytomegalovirus exposure and HLA in healthy donors. 13 Jbeta primers and 60 Vbeta primers were used for the PCR. Assay used: immunoSEQ multiplex PCR; TCRdb lists only in-frame clones, some missing. Its listing shows more than 100,000 clones. The specimen sequenced was PBMCs. All receptors derive from a man between 35 and 55 years old in good health and CMV-seronegative.

The rearrangement links TRBV6-1 to TRBJ2-5, with TRBD1 identical over 8 bases. Trimming cost V 8 bases and J 3 bases; bases outside gene matches: 8. Germline CDR1 is MNHNS and CDR2 is SASEGT. The CDR3 contains 14 residues. The CDR3 coding sequence is TGTGCCAGCTTGCGGGGACAGGTAAAAGAGACCCAGTACTTC. It encodes CASLRGQVKETQYF.

This chain joins TRBV27 and TRBJ1-2; tentative D call: TRBD1 (6 bases). This CDR3 has 15 amino acids. Trimming stripped 6 bases from V and 1 base from J, with 15 bases between. Germline CDR1 and CDR2: MNHEY and SMNVEV (reference sequence). The CDR3 region is CASRSGVKGNYGYTF. CDR3 nucleotide sequence: TGTGCCAGCAGGTCAGGGGTTAAGGGTAACTATGGCTACACCTTC.

The chain couples TRBV4-1 to TRBJ1-1; tentatively, D is TRBD1 (6 bases). Germline CDR1 MGHRA, CDR2 YSYEKL. The CDR3 is 15 residues long. V was cut by 4 bases and J by 4 bases, with 16 bases left in between. The CDR3 DNA reads as TGCGCCAGCAGCCCCCGGGGGGCTGGGAGCACTGAAGCTTTCTTT. Its protein product is CASSPRGAGSTEAFF.

This rearrangement joins TRBV7-2 to TRBJ1-4, with 10 nucleotides matching TRBD1. The germline gives CDR1 SGHTA, CDR2 FQGNSA. The CDR3 totals 15 residues. After removal of 0 bases from V and 7 bases from J, the junction contained 2 bases not matched to a gene. The CDR3 sequence: CASSLATGGAEKLFF. The DNA for the CDR3 is TGTGCCAGCAGCTTAGCGACAGGGGGCGCTGAAAAACTGTTTTTT.

V usage is TRBV19 and J usage is TRBJ1-2, with 7 positions matching TRBD1. The V gene's germline CDR1 is LNHDA and CDR2 SQIVND (reference sequence). The CDR3 length is 12 residues. The V and J ends lost 9 bases and 6 bases, in that order; junction bases with no gene match: 7. Here the CDR3 DNA reads TGTGCCAGCACTGACAGGGCCGATGGCTACACCTTC. It specifies CASTDRADGYTF.

This chain connects TRBV28 to TRBJ2-3, with D uncertain. Trimming left V 6 bases short and J 2 bases short, with 12 bases between. CDR3 length: 14 residues. The germline gives CDR1 MDHEN, CDR2 SYDVKM. The CDR3 nucleotides read TGTGCCAGCAGGCCTCAAAGCCCCACAGATACGCAGTATTTT. Amino acids: CASRPQSPTDTQYF.

The V call is TRBV7-2, the J call TRBJ2-5; no clear D. The CDR3 length is 16 residues. Trimming removed 0 bases at V and 0 bases at J, with 11 bases between. Germline CDR1 is SGHTA and CDR2 is FQGNSA. In nucleotides, the CDR3 is TGTGCCAGCAGCTTAGCGCCTGGTGCGTACCAAGAGACCCAGTACTTC. Encoded protein: CASSLAPGAYQETQYF.

This sequence joins TRBV7-2 and TRBJ2-5, with a weak D call TRBD2 (5 bases). This CDR3 spans 13 amino acids. Germline V gene lookup returns CDR1 SGHTA and CDR2 FQGNSA. V was trimmed by 3 bases and J by 5 bases, leaving 10 bases between them. CDR3 region: CASSLGVRETQYF. The CDR3, as DNA: TGTGCCAGCAGCTTGGGAGTAAGGGAGACCCAGTACTTC. Full variable domain (remainder filled in from reference TRBV7-2 and TRBJ2-5): GAGVSQSPSNKVTEKGKDVELRCDPISGHTALYWYRQSLGQGLEFLIYFQGNSAPDKSGLPSDRFSAERTGGSVSTLTIQRTQQEDSAVYLCASSLGVRETQYFGPGTRLLVL.

The V and J genes are TRBV5-4 and TRBJ2-5, with 8 bases fitting TRBD1. The DNA end is a closer match to TRBJ2-7, so the J assignment may be wrong. CDR1 and CDR2 from the germline V gene are SGHNT and YYREEE (reference sequence). This CDR3 contains 15 residues. The CDR3 reads CASSMGQVSSYEQYF. Written as DNA, the CDR3 is TGTGCCAGCAGCATGGGACAGGTCAGCTCCTACGAGCAGTACTTC.

The rearrangement joins TRBV7-9 to TRBJ2-2, with 8 nucleotides matching TRBD1. The CDR3 covers 16 residues. In germline, CDR1 is SEHNR, CDR2 FQNEAQ (reference sequence). With V trimmed by 5 bases and J by 6 bases, 11 bases remained unmatched. CDR3 nucleotides: TGTGCCAGCAGCAAGAACAGACAGGGGAAGTCCGGGGAGCTGTTTTTT. Residues: CASSKNRQGKSGELFF. Drawing the rest from reference TRBV7-9 and TRBJ2-2, the complete variable domain is DTGVSQNPRHKITKRGQNVTFRCDPISEHNRLYWYRQTLGQGPEFLTYFQNEAQLEKSRLLSDRFSAERPKGSFSTLEIQRTEQGDSAMYLCASSKNRQGKSGELFFGEGSRLTVL.

The chain has TRBV27 and TRBJ2-7, with 12 nucleotides matching TRBD2. Per the germline V gene, CDR1 is MNHEY and CDR2 is SMNVEV (reference sequence). Germline trimming cut 4 bases from V and 1 base from J; bases unmatched to any gene: 5. This CDR3 contains 16 residues. Written as DNA, the CDR3 is TGTGCCAGCAGTTCACGGACTAGCGGGGTATCCTACGAGCAGTACTTC. Translation gives CASSSRTSGVSYEQYF.

The chain joins TRBV9 to TRBJ2-6; 7 bases map to TRBD1. V dropped 1 base and J dropped 0; count of bases not matched to a gene: 7. The CDR3 consists of 18 residues. Per the germline V gene, CDR1 is SGDLS and CDR2 is YYNGEE. The DNA of the CDR3 is TGTGCCAGCAGCGTAAACAGGGGCCCGAGCTCTGGGGCCAACGTCCTGACTTTC. This sequence encodes CASSVNRGPSSGANVLTF.

The rearrangement uses TRBV21-1 and TRBJ2-7; the table's D call TRBD1 went unverified against the DNA. TRBV21-1 is annotated as a pseudogene. There are 15 residues in the CDR3. The CDR3 coding sequence is TGTGCCAGCAGCTCCCGGACAGGGGGCTGCTACGAGCAGTACTTC. Translation: CASSSRTGGCYEQYF.

This chain connects TRBV10-3 to TRBJ2-7, with 11 bases lining up with TRBD2. With 10 bases clipped from V and 0 bases from J, the junction kept 8 bases outside the gene matches. Germline V gives CDR1 ENHRY, CDR2 SYGVKD. The CDR3 runs 15 residues. For the CDR3, the DNA is TGTGCCACCTCTACTAGCGGGGGAAGCTCCTACGAGCAGTACTTC. It translates to CATSTSGGSSYEQYF.